This entry describes one TCR beta chain. These data originate in a study of blood T cell repertoires in COVID-19. Study-wide context: PBMCs, B-cell-depleted T cells, or T cells were the source of the cDNA or gDNA that made up the material.

In the original analysis: Amplification of reference gene primers was used by the study to estimate nucleated cell counts. The protocol was immunoSEQ multiplex PCR, while the TCRdb copy is restricted to in-frame clones and leaves out a portion. Clone size and the V and J calls come from that table; the DNA yielded D and trimming. The data hold about 72,000 clones, with 85% to 90% observed a single time. The CDR3 runs 12 residues. Germline CDR1 and CDR2: SQVTM and ANQGSEA. V gave up 4 bases and J gave up 2 bases, with 8 bases separating them. Sequencing input: peripheral blood. This TCR was recovered from a man between 65 and 85 years old with active or convalescent COVID-19. This chain links TRBV29-1 with TRBJ1-1; D unresolved. The CDR3 here is CSVGTSNTEAFF. CDR3 coding DNA: TGCAGCGTTGGAACTTCCAACACTGAAGCTTTCTTT.